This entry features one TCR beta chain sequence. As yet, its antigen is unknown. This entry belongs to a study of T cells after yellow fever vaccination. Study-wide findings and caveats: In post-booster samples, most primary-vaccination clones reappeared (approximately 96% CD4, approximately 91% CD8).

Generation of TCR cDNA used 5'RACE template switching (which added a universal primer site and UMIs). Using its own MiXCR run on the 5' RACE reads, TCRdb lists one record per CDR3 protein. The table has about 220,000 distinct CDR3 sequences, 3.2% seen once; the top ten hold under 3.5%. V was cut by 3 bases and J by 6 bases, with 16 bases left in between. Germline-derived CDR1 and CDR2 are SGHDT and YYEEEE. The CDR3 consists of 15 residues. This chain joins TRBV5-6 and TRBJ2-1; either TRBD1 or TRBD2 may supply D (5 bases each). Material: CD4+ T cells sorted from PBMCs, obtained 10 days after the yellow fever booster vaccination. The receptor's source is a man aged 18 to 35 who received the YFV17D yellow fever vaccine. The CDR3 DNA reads TGTGCCAGCAGCTCTCCCCGGGACCCCATCAATGAGCAGTTCTTC. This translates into CASSSPRDPINEQFF.